One and the same sample provided the 30 T cell receptor beta chains below, sequenced in a study of T cells in Graves' hyperthyroidism and ophthalmopathy. Amplified regions were TCR beta CDR3 sequences from RNA transcripts. During a first-round RT-PCR of the TCR CDR3, the HTBI primer set was used. Each CDR3 protein gets one entry after TCRdb re-called the multiplex PCR reads with MiXCR. Seen here are some 740,000 distinct CDR3 sequences, less than 15% observed once, and the top ten hold roughly 10%. The specimen sequenced was blood. Source of these receptors: a young woman with Graves' hyperthyroidism.

A note on this clonotype: Given a much more abundant clone one base away, this may be a read error. The J gene is TRBJ1-2, the V gene TRBV5-6, with 8 bases identical to TRBD1. This CDR3 contains 13 residues. Germline values: CDR1 SGHDT, CDR2 YYEEEE. CDR3 amino acids: CTSSRTGPYGYTF. In DNA form, the CDR3 reads TGTACCAGCAGCCGGACAGGGCCTTATGGCTACACCTTC.

Only a few counts were recorded for this clonotype. Sequence at one end of the junction differs from germline and may be a read error. The rearrangement uses TRBV28 and TRBJ2-7; the match to TRBD2 covers 7 bases. Per germline, CDR1 MDHEN and CDR2 SYDVKM. The CDR3 is made up of 13 amino acids. CDR3 coding DNA: TGTGCCGGCAGTTTATGGGGGGGGACGAGGCAGTGCTTC. This codes for CAGSLWGGTRQCF.

The sample holds a few counts of this clonotype. The chain carries TRBV6-1 and TRBJ1-3, with a weak D call TRBD1 (5 bases). Trimming shortened V by 7 bases and J by 16 bases, and 20 bases separated the two germline ends. The CDR3 consists of 12 residues. Per the germline V gene, CDR1 is MNHNS and CDR2 is SASEGT. The CDR3 DNA reads TGTGCCAGCACTTCTTGGACGGGACCTTTCTATTTT. It specifies CASTSWTGPFYF.

This clonotype was seen only a few times. In nucleotides, the CDR3 is TGCGCCAGCAGCCGGGACGGTTTCAATCAGCCCCAGCATTTT. As protein: CASSRDGFNQPQHF. The chain carries TRBV5-1 and TRBJ1-5, with D perhaps TRBD1 (5 bases). V was clipped by 4 bases and J by 3 bases, with 11 bases between them. CDR1 SGHRS and CDR2 YFSETQ come from the germline V gene. This CDR3 is 14 amino acids long.

This clonotype was observed a handful of times. The chain employs TRBV19 and TRBJ2-3; 10 bases are shared with TRBD2. The ends lost 10 bases at V and 1 base at J; junction bases unmatched: 5. Germline V CDR1 and CDR2: LNHDA, SQIVND (reference sequence). This CDR3 is 14 amino acids long. The CDR3 region is CATGLAFRTDTQYF. The CDR3 bases are TGTGCCACGGGACTAGCGTTTCGCACAGATACGCAGTATTTT.

Note on this clonotype: This may come from a read error, since a much larger clone is one base off. The missing conserved phenylalanine or tryptophan at the end of this CDR3 makes a read error likely. The V and J genes are TRBV20-1 and TRBJ2-7; possibly TRBD1 or TRBD2 for D (5 bases each). Trimming removed 5 bases at V and 3 bases at J, with 14 bases between. There are 13 residues in the CDR3. The germline gives CDR1 DFQATT, CDR2 SNEGSKA (reference sequence). This chain's CDR3 is CSADSGSYYEQYL. In DNA form, the CDR3 reads TGCAGTGCTGACAGCGGTTCGTACTACGAGCAGTACCTC.

The table lists this clonotype with many counts. The chain has TRBV20-1 and TRBJ1-2; 10 positions match TRBD1. V gave up 1 base and J gave up 5 bases; unmatched junction bases: 7. The CDR3 totals 15 residues. CDR1 and CDR2 from the germline V gene are DFQATT and SNEGSKA (reference sequence). Here the CDR3 reads CSARVRDRGPYGYTF. In nucleotides, the CDR3 is TGCAGTGCTAGAGTTCGGGACAGGGGACCGTATGGCTACACCTTC.

In this sample, this clonotype turned up many times. The CDR3 DNA reads TGTGCCAGCAGCTTAATCTTGGAGCTTGCGGTCTCCTACAATGAGCAGTTCTTC. Translation gives CASSLILELAVSYNEQFF. The rearrangement uses TRBV7-9 and TRBJ2-1; no clear D. This CDR3 has 18 residues. The germline V gene has CDR1 SEHNR and CDR2 FQNEAQ (reference sequence). Between the trimmed V and J ends, which lost 2 bases and 0 bases, there was a span of 17 bases.

This clonotype was seen many times. The gene calls are TRBV3-1 and TRBJ2-1, with 8 bases fitting TRBD2. Germline-derived CDR1 and CDR2 are LGHDT and YNNKEL (reference sequence). The CDR3 contains 16 residues. V lost 6 bases to trimming and J lost 9 bases; unmatched junction nucleotides: 16. As DNA, the CDR3 is TGTGCCAGCAGTCCGCCGGTAGCGGGGAGGTCCACTGAGCAGTTCTTC. Translated: CASSPPVAGRSTEQFF.

This sequence joins TRBV19 and TRBJ2-2, with 9 nucleotides matching TRBD2. In germline, CDR1 is LNHDA, CDR2 SQIVND (reference sequence). This CDR3 is built from 15 residues. V shed 7 bases, J shed 7 bases, and the junction held 10 bases outside the gene matches. The CDR3 DNA follows: TGTGCCAGTAATAAGGGGCTAGCGGGGCACGGGGAGCTGTTTTTT. This gives the protein CASNKGLAGHGELFF.

This rearrangement joins TRBV7-2 to TRBJ2-3; D gene ambiguous. Germline V lookup: CDR1 SGHTA, CDR2 FQGNSA. V was cut by 4 bases and J by 5 bases, with 10 bases left in between. The CDR3 covers 13 residues. The CDR3 nucleotides read TGTGCCAGCAGCTCCAACCCAGGAGATACGCAGTATTTT. Translating it yields CASSSNPGDTQYF.

The table lists this clonotype with many counts. V gene TRBV6-5 combines with J gene TRBJ1-2; D call uncertain. The CDR3 extends over 17 amino acids. Germline V gives CDR1 MNHEY, CDR2 SVGAGI. V was trimmed by 0 bases and J by 4 bases, leaving 18 bases between them. DNA of the CDR3: TGTGCCAGCAGTTACTCGGCAGATGAAAGATTTGTCTATGGCTACACCTTC. Translated: CASSYSADERFVYGYTF.

In this sample, this clonotype turned up many times. The chain employs TRBV4-1 and TRBJ2-5; TRBD2 aligns across 8 bases. This CDR3 has 17 residues. J was trimmed by 2 bases and V by 0 bases; bases with no gene match: 8. From germline, CDR1 is MGHRA and CDR2 YSYEKL. Here the CDR3 DNA reads TGCGCCAGCAGCCAAGAACGGAGCGGGAGTACGCAAGAGACCCAGTACTTC. Translating gives CASSQERSGSTQETQYF.

This clonotype was detected many times. The V and J genes are TRBV20-1 and TRBJ2-1; a possible D gene is TRBD1 (6 bases). Germline assignment: CDR1 DFQATT and CDR2 SNEGSKA (reference sequence). Trimming pared 5 bases from V and 4 bases from J, leaving 18 bases between. This CDR3 region has 15 residues. The CDR3 DNA sequence: TGCAGTGCTCCGAACACAGGGCCCTCGTACAATGAGCAGTTCTTC. Amino acid sequence: CSAPNTGPSYNEQFF.

There are many counts of this clonotype. The genes are TRBV6-2 or TRBV6-3 and TRBJ2-7; 7 nucleotides align to TRBD2. The CDR3 length is 14 residues. Germline lookup yields CDR1 MNHEY and CDR2 SVGEGT. V was pared by 7 bases and J by 6 bases, with 12 bases of the junction left unmatched. CDR3 DNA: TGTGCCAGCAAGGAGAGGGAGGGCTGGAGCGAGCAGTACTTC. Amino acids: CASKEREGWSEQYF.

Ten or more counts support this clonotype. This chain uses TRBV7-8 with TRBJ1-5, with D unclear. In germline, CDR1 is SGHVS, CDR2 FQNEAQ. This CDR3 is built from 16 residues. The ends were cut back, 1 base at V and 0 bases at J, with 10 bases in the middle. The CDR3 sequence is CASSLEWAASNQPQHF. Here the CDR3 DNA reads TGTGCCAGCAGCTTAGAATGGGCAGCTAGCAATCAGCCCCAGCATTTT.

This clonotype occurred many times. The rearrangement joins TRBV7-2 to TRBJ2-7; D gene uncertain. The CDR3 spans 11 residues. Trimming left V 4 bases short and J 5 bases short, with 6 bases between. Germline CDR1 reads SGHTA; CDR2 reads FQGNSA. CDR3 sequence reads: CASSSLDEQYF. DNA for the CDR3: TGTGCCAGCAGCTCTCTGGACGAGCAGTACTTC.

This chain connects TRBV16 to TRBJ1-1, with D tentatively TRBD1 (5 bases). This CDR3 spans 17 amino acids. The germline V gene has CDR1 KGHSY and CDR2 FQNENV. V was cut by 0 bases and J by 0 bases, with 14 bases left in between. CDR3 DNA: TGTGCCAGCAGCCAATCGTTCTCCGGGACGGTGAACACTGAAGCTTTCTTT. Translating it yields CASSQSFSGTVNTEAFF.

The chain combines TRBV28 with TRBJ2-2; D possibly corresponds to TRBD1 (6 bases). The germline V and J ends were trimmed by 7 bases and 6 bases, with 21 bases remaining between them. Germline V gene sequence: CDR1 MDHEN, CDR2 SYDVKM. The CDR3 has 16 residues. The CDR3 coding sequence is TGTGCCAGCAATGCGCAGGGGAGTACCCGATCCGGGGAGCTGTTTTTT. It specifies CASNAQGSTRSGELFF.

The chain joins TRBV20-1 to TRBJ2-1, with unresolved D. CDR3 length equals 13 residues. V shed 0 bases and J shed 8 bases, with 11 bases lying between them. Germline loops: CDR1 DFQATT, CDR2 SNEGSKA (reference sequence). DNA of the CDR3: TGCAGTGCTAGAGAGTTTTCTAGGGATGAGCAGTTCTTC. Amino acid sequence: CSAREFSRDEQFF.

This clonotype was observed at least ten times. V gene TRBV6-5 combines with J gene TRBJ2-2; D is perhaps TRBD2 (6 bases). CDR3 size: 14 residues. Germline V gene lookup returns CDR1 MNHEY and CDR2 SVGAGI. V lost 4 bases and J lost 5, with 11 bases in between. As DNA, the CDR3 is TGTGCCAGCAGTTTCTCCCGGGGGACCGGGGAGCTGTTTTTT. It codes for CASSFSRGTGELFF.

The chain couples TRBV20-1 to TRBJ2-1, with 8 nucleotides matching TRBD2. The CDR3 is made up of 14 amino acids. Germline CDR1 reads DFQATT; CDR2 reads SNEGSKA (reference sequence). Trimming at V came to 2 bases and at J to 8 bases, leaving 8 bases not matched to a gene. Here the CDR3 reads CSARFSGIADEQFF. The DNA of the CDR3 is TGCAGTGCTAGATTTAGCGGGATCGCGGATGAGCAGTTCTTC.

Regarding this clonotype: One junction end disagrees with the germline gene, perhaps due to a read error. The chain is built from TRBV7-9 and TRBJ1-1; TRBD1 agrees at 7 bases. The CDR3 is made up of 13 amino acids. The germline gives CDR1 SEHNR, CDR2 FQNEAQ (reference sequence). The CDR3: CASSSTGETEAFF. CDR3 nucleotides: TGTGCCAGCAGCTCCACAGGGGAAACTGAGGCTTTCTTT.

This chain links TRBV2 with TRBJ1-2; 7 bases map to TRBD1. V was clipped by 6 bases and J by 4 bases; unmatched bases: 11. The CDR3 totals 15 residues. Germline loops: CDR1 SNHLY, CDR2 FYNNEI. The CDR3 is CASRAPSRGVYGYTF. The CDR3 DNA is TGTGCCAGCAGGGCCCCCTCCAGGGGGGTCTATGGCTACACCTTC.

The sample holds many counts of this clonotype. V and J are TRBV7-2 and TRBJ2-1, with 9 bases that match TRBD2. The CDR3 has 15 amino acids. With V trimmed by 1 base and J by 6 bases, 4 bases remained unmatched. Germline CDR1 and CDR2: SGHTA and FQGNSA. The CDR3: CASSLEAGGFNEQFF. CDR3 DNA: TGTGCCAGCAGCTTAGAAGCGGGAGGTTTCAATGAGCAGTTCTTC.

This clonotype was seen at least ten times. The V and J genes are TRBV11-2 and TRBJ2-3; 13 bases are shared with TRBD2. Germline-derived CDR1 and CDR2 are SGHAT and FQNNGV. The V gene end was trimmed by 5 bases and the J gene end by 1 base; junction bases not matched to a gene: 9. The CDR3 consists of 18 residues. This chain's CDR3 is CASSRFGLAGERTDTQYF. In DNA, the CDR3 is TGTGCCAGCAGCCGATTCGGACTAGCGGGAGAGCGCACAGATACGCAGTATTTT.

The table lists this clonotype with many counts. This chain uses TRBV11-2 with TRBJ1-1; 8 positions agree with TRBD1. The CDR3 runs to 14 residues. Germline CDR1 SGHAT, CDR2 FQNNGV. V trimming: 5 bases; J trimming: 6 bases; junction bases outside the gene matches: 8. The CDR3 region is CASSPGQGGPEAFF. The CDR3 bases are TGTGCCAGCAGCCCAGGACAGGGTGGACCTGAAGCTTTCTTT.

This clonotype was found many times. The CDR3 bases are TGTGCCAGCAGCTTAAGGGGACTAGCGGGAGTTGATGAGCAGTTCTTC. This translates into CASSLRGLAGVDEQFF. The J gene is TRBJ2-1, the V gene TRBV7-2; 14 bases agree with TRBD2. The J segment lost 8 bases and the V segment lost 2 bases, leaving 5 bases of the junction unmatched. Per germline, CDR1 SGHTA and CDR2 FQGNSA. CDR3 length: 16 residues.

There are many counts of this clonotype. The rearrangement uses TRBV11-2 and TRBJ2-3, with D perhaps assigned TRBD1 or TRBD2 (5 bases each). The CDR3 contains 15 residues. Trimming pared 4 bases from V and 1 base from J, leaving 12 bases between. The V gene's germline CDR1 is SGHAT and CDR2 FQNNGV. In nucleotides, the CDR3 is TGTGCCAGCAGCTATTGGGGGTTGGGCACAGATACGCAGTATTTT. Translated, it gives CASSYWGLGTDTQYF.

The table lists this clonotype with a few counts. V is TRBV15 and J is TRBJ2-7; TRBD2 might be the D (6 bases). Trimming shortened V by 8 bases and J by 0 bases, and 17 bases separated the two germline ends. The CDR3 spans 15 residues. Germline V gene sequence: CDR1 LNHNV, CDR2 YYDKDF (reference sequence). Here the CDR3 DNA reads TGTGCCACCCCGATGGGACTGGAATCCTCCTACGAGCAGTACTTC. Protein sequence: CATPMGLESSYEQYF.